This TCR beta chain originates from a study of PD-L1 blockade in urothelial cancer. This CDR3 region has 15 residues. V was clipped by 1 base and J by 4 bases, with 11 bases between them. The germline V gene has CDR1 KGHSH and CDR2 LQKENI. This sample's time point: peripheral blood 6 weeks after treatment start. Some clones are missing from TCRdb's copy, which holds only in-frame ones; the method was immunoSEQ multiplex PCR. The sample lists about 66,000 clones, around nine tenths occurring once. This clone occurred once. The V and J genes are TRBV18 and TRBJ1-5; the D gene is possibly TRBD1 (6 bases). Sequencing was performed on PBMCs, taken around atezolizumab (anti-PD-L1) treatment. This clonotype was obtained from a man in his 60s with urothelial cancer. The CDR3 protein is CASSPRSGANQPQHF. The CDR3 DNA reads TGTGCCAGCTCACCACGTTCAGGGGCGAATCAGCCCCAGCATTTT.